These T cell receptor beta chains were read from a single sample in a study of tumor-infiltrating lymphocytes in primary liver carcinoma. TCRdb reprocessed the multiplex PCR reads via MiXCR and lists one record per CDR3 protein. The sample shows about 330,000 distinct CDR3 sequences, approximately 65% of them seen only once. The material sequenced was peripheral blood. All receptors derive from a man aged 35 to 55 with primary liver carcinoma and hepatitis B virus infection. CDR3s include the opening cysteine and the closing phenylalanine or tryptophan. Each record gives: V gene, J gene, CDR3 protein.

V gene: TRBV5-1; J gene: TRBJ1-1; CDR3 protein: CASSEQTLNTEAFF
V gene: TRBV6-5; J gene: TRBJ2-1; CDR3 protein: CASRYSAVRTSGSGRYNEQFF
V gene: TRBV11-2; J gene: TRBJ1-1; CDR3 protein: CASSHQGAEAFF
V gene: TRBV11-1; J gene: TRBJ2-3; CDR3 protein: CASSTDPGAQDTQYF
V gene: TRBV11-2; J gene: TRBJ1-4; CDR3 protein: CASSTPGLVKLEKLFF
V gene: TRBV11-2; J gene: TRBJ2-5; CDR3 protein: CAGSSFSRETRETQYF
V gene: TRBV11-2; J gene: TRBJ2-3; CDR3 protein: CVSSPGDFMTQYF
V gene: TRBV12-3/TRBV12-4; J gene: TRBJ2-2; CDR3 protein: CASSLGANTGELFF
V gene: TRBV10-3; J gene: TRBJ2-5; CDR3 protein: CAIERDRGNQETQYF
V gene: TRBV11-2; J gene: TRBJ2-3; CDR3 protein: CASNLDPTDTQYF
V gene: TRBV2; J gene: TRBJ2-7; CDR3 protein: CTIRDRRSYEQYF
V gene: TRBV6-1; J gene: TRBJ2-7; CDR3 protein: CASNKGPDRHHEQYF
V gene: TRBV4-1; J gene: TRBJ2-2; CDR3 protein: CASSFPLEELFF
V gene: TRBV11-2; J gene: TRBJ2-7; CDR3 protein: CASSLDGTRVYEQYF
V gene: TRBV5-6; J gene: TRBJ2-6; CDR3 protein: CASSPRQGRSGANVMTF
V gene: TRBV11-2; J gene: TRBJ2-1; CDR3 protein: CVSSHPRLRRQFF
V gene: TRBV11-1; J gene: TRBJ1-1; CDR3 protein: CASSTGPRGSEAFF
V gene: TRBV18; J gene: TRBJ2-5; CDR3 protein: CASSPPGGLQETQYF
V gene: TRBV12-3/TRBV12-4; J gene: TRBJ2-2; CDR3 protein: CASSPPSSGRVGGELFF
V gene: TRBV11-2; J gene: TRBJ2-3; CDR3 protein: CTSSHKAGNTDPQYF